This T cell receptor beta chain was recorded in a study of T cells after yellow fever vaccination. Turning to the study itself: Each low-cell-number fraction was prepared by means of SMART-Seq v4 Ultra Low Input.

This clonotype turned up a few times. What it binds is unknown. Study-wide results and limits: Booster sampling recovered most clones from primary vaccination (about 97% CD4, around 88% CD8).

The CDR3 has 14 residues. Germline-derived CDR1 and CDR2 are SGHNT and YYREEE (reference sequence). The V and J ends lost 0 bases and 7 bases respectively, with 11 bases between them. TCRdb independently ran MiXCR on the 5' RACE reads; one entry per CDR3 protein. The sample shows around 340,000 distinct CDR3 sequences, 8.7% of them seen only once. The J gene is TRBJ1-3, the V gene TRBV5-4, with D unresolved. The specimen comprised PBMCs, sampled on the day of the first yellow fever vaccination. This clonotype was obtained from a man younger than 30 who received the YFV17D yellow fever vaccine. CDR3 nucleotide sequence: TGTGCCAGCAGCTTGGCAGAGAGAAGTAACACCATATATTTT. Protein sequence: CASSLAERSNTIYF.